This entry lists 9 T cell receptor beta chains sequenced from one sample in a study of T cell responses to AZD1222 COVID-19 vaccine. The repertoire was sequenced with immunoSEQ multiplex PCR; TCRdb's copy has only in-frame clones and lacks some. The sample shows roughly 99,000 clones, around 91% of them seen only once. The starting material was peripheral blood, obtained on day 0 of AZD1222 vaccination. All receptors derive from an adult in good health.

The chain employs TRBV3-1 (or the pseudogene TRBV3-2) and TRBJ1-1; possible D gene TRBD1, 5 bases. From germline, CDR1 is LGHDT and CDR2 YNNKEL (reference sequence). The CDR3 is made up of 14 amino acids. Trimming removed 8 bases at V and 1 base at J, with 14 bases between. For the CDR3, the DNA is TGTGCCAGCCGGAGGGGAGGGGCGAACACTGAAGCTTTCTTT. Protein product: CASRRGGANTEAFF.

This chain connects TRBV19 to TRBJ2-3, with TRBD2 as a possible D gene (6 bases). Trimming left V 3 bases short and J 4 bases short, with 14 bases between. The CDR3 totals 15 residues. Germline V gene sequence: CDR1 LNHDA, CDR2 SQIVND (reference sequence). CDR3 residues: CASSMSPRRADTQYF. CDR3 nucleotides: TGTGCCAGTAGTATGTCCCCAAGGAGGGCAGATACGCAGTATTTT.

This rearrangement joins TRBV7-2 to TRBJ1-6; 7 nucleotides align to TRBD1. The CDR3 totals 16 residues. Per germline, CDR1 SGHTA and CDR2 FQGNSA. V shed 4 bases and J 3 bases; nucleotides not matched to a gene: 6. The CDR3 DNA sequence: TGTGCCAGCAGCTCGACAGGGACAAGCTATAATTCACCCCTCCACTTT. This gives the protein CASSSTGTSYNSPLHF. The full variable domain, rest sourced from reference TRBV7-2 and TRBJ1-6, is GAGVSQSPSNKVTEKGKDVELRCDPISGHTALYWYRQSLGQGLEFLIYFQGNSAPDKSGLPSDRFSAERTGGSVSTLTIQRTQQEDSAVYLCASSSTGTSYNSPLHFGNGTRLTVT.

The rearrangement links TRBV6-5 to TRBJ2-7; 7 bases fit TRBD2. V lost 5 bases, J lost 5 bases, and 12 bases stayed unmatched. Germline CDR1 is MNHEY and CDR2 is SVGAGI. The CDR3 spans 15 residues. The CDR3 nucleotides are TGTGCCAGCAGTCAAAACGGGAGGATTCAAGACGAGCAGTACTTC. Protein: CASSQNGRIQDEQYF.

In its sample, this clone was seen once. The chain recombines TRBV23-1 with TRBJ1-2; D gene unclear. TRBV23-1 is sorted into the ORF group, with uncertain function. With 2 bases removed from V and 4 bases from J, the gap between germline ends came to 17 bases. CDR3 length: 16 amino acids. The CDR3 protein is CASSQTQPTPVYGYTF. The CDR3 DNA reads TGCGCCAGCAGTCAAACGCAACCGACTCCCGTCTATGGCTACACCTTC.

In its sample, this clone was seen once. The chain combines TRBV27 with TRBJ1-1, with no clear D. Trimming stripped 1 base from V and 5 bases from J, with 8 bases between. The length of the CDR3 is 13 residues. Germline CDR1 reads MNHEY; CDR2 reads SMNVEV (reference sequence). In nucleotides, the CDR3 is TGTGCCAGCAGTTTATTGGGAAAGACTGAAGCTTTCTTT. Translation gives CASSLLGKTEAFF.

This clone was observed a few times. V gene TRBV7-8 combines with J gene TRBJ2-7, with D possibly being TRBD1 (6 bases). V was clipped by 5 bases and J by 4 bases, with 12 bases between them. This CDR3 contains 13 residues. From germline, CDR1 is SGHVS and CDR2 FQNEAQ. The CDR3 loop is CASSIQGGYEQYF. The CDR3 DNA reads TGTGCCAGCAGCATACAGGGTGGGTACGAGCAGTACTTC.

The chain recombines TRBV3-1 (or the pseudogene TRBV3-2) with TRBJ1-5; a weak D match, TRBD1 (6 bases). This CDR3 spans 14 amino acids. V was pared by 6 bases and J by 4 bases, with 13 bases between. The germline CDR1 and CDR2 sequences are LGHDT and YNNKEL (reference sequence). Written as DNA, the CDR3 is TGTGCCAGCAGGTTGGGGCAGGGGAATCAGCCCCAGCATTTT. Encoded protein: CASRLGQGNQPQHF.

The J gene is TRBJ2-5, the V gene TRBV6-5, with TRBD1 matching 7 bases. J was trimmed by 5 bases and V by 8 bases; bases with no gene match: 2. CDR1 is MNHEY and CDR2 is SVGAGI in the germline V gene. The length of the CDR3 is 11 residues. Written as DNA, the CDR3 is TGTGCCAGCGGGACAGTCGAGACCCAGTACTTC. Protein product: CASGTVETQYF.